This T cell receptor (beta chain) was sequenced during a study of T-cell reconstitution after alpha-beta-depleted transplantation in children. Findings and limits, study-wide: In patients about two months after transplant, alpha-beta T cells reportedly arose from several hundred expanded graft clones. Day-60 TCRbeta diversity that was high in some patients was derived from surviving recipient T cells and thymic progenitors.

Unique molecular identifiers were incorporated during preparation of the TCRbeta library. TCRdb itself ran the PCR reads through MiXCR, one entry per CDR3 protein. The sample holds about 110,000 distinct CDR3 sequences; approximately 6.4% are singletons and the top ten take 20% to 25%. On this clonotype itself: The antigen is undetermined.

The TCR originated in a male patient between 2 and 15 years old who had a stem cell transplant for acute lymphoblastic leukemia, so the T cells may come from the graft donor. This specimen consisted of PBMCs, mostly from graft donor cells, obtained 360 days after TCRalphabeta/CD19-depleted stem cell transplant.

The chain's CDR3 is CASSYVAESYEQYF. CDR3 nucleotides: TGTGCCAGCAGTTACGTCGCGGAGTCCTACGAGCAGTACTTC. The V call is TRBV6-5, the J call TRBJ2-7, with D hard to call. The CDR3 runs 14 residues. Germline lookup yields CDR1 MNHEY and CDR2 SVGAGI. V was shortened by 2 bases and J by 1 base, with 9 bases between the two germline ends.